These T cell receptor beta chains were read from a single sample in a study of blood T cell repertoires in COVID-19. The repertoire was sequenced with immunoSEQ multiplex PCR; TCRdb's copy has only in-frame clones and lacks some. Among 250,000 to 350,000 clones, roughly nine tenths were seen once, and the ten largest hold 2.2%. The sequencing input was peripheral blood. These receptors were collected from a woman aged 45 to 65 who had recovered from COVID-19. Both conserved end residues are part of each CDR3. Each record gives: clone size, D gene, V gene, J gene, CDR3 protein, CDR3 DNA. D genes are given only for firm matches. The listing skips clone size in some rows; elsewhere it reads once, few, many or a size class.

>many|TRBD1|TRBV20-1|TRBJ1-1
CSASAYWTGVNTEAFF
TGCAGTGCTAGTGCGTATTGGACAGGGGTAAACACTGAAGCTTTCTTT
>NA|TRBD1|TRBV9|TRBJ1-2
CASSVAGGDLGYTF
TGTGCCAGCAGCGTAGCAGGGGGCGATTTAGGCTACACCTTC
>few|NA|TRBV30|TRBJ1-1
CAWRRGNTEAFF
TGTGCCTGGAGGCGGGGGAACACTGAAGCTTTCTTT
>NA|NA|TRBV6-5|TRBJ2-1
CASNPGLFYNEQFF
TGTGCCAGCAATCCGGGACTTTTTTACAATGAGCAGTTCTTC
>NA|NA|TRBV28|TRBJ1-5
CASSSAQLGNQPQHF
TGTGCCAGCAGCTCCGCCCAACTGGGCAATCAGCCCCAGCATTTT
>NA|TRBD1|TRBV29-1|TRBJ2-3
CSGYGQGGTDTQYF
TGCAGCGGATACGGACAGGGTGGCACAGATACGCAGTATTTT
>NA|NA|TRBV5-1|TRBJ1-3
CASSVQGRENTIYF
TGCGCCAGCAGCGTACAGGGAAGGGAAAACACCATATATTTT
>NA|TRBD2|TRBV7-9|TRBJ2-3
CASSIAGRADTQYF
TGTGCCAGCAGTATAGCGGGTCGGGCAGATACGCAGTATTTT
>NA|NA|TRBV7-2|TRBJ2-7
CASSLVTLATEQYF
TGTGCCAGCAGCTTAGTAACCCTAGCGACCGAGCAGTACTTC
>NA|NA|TRBV3-1/TRBV3-2|TRBJ1-1
CASSQGTGKLVEAFF
TGTGCCAGCAGCCAAGGAACAGGGAAGTTAGTTGAAGCTTTCTTT
>NA|NA|TRBV28|TRBJ2-3
CASSTQLTDTQYF
TGTGCCAGCAGTACACAGCTCACAGATACGCAGTATTTT
>NA|TRBD1|TRBV7-2|TRBJ1-2
CASSLADRGYGYTF
TGTGCCAGCAGCTTAGCTGACAGGGGGTATGGCTACACCTTC
>NA|NA|TRBV6-5|TRBJ2-7
CASSRTSSYEQYF
TGTGCCAGCAGTAGGACTTCTTCCTACGAGCAGTACTTC
>NA|NA|TRBV7-9|TRBJ2-7
CASRPAGTLASYEQYF
TGTGCCAGCAGACCCGCCGGGACACTGGCCTCCTACGAGCAGTACTTC
>NA|NA|TRBV30|TRBJ1-2
CAWKEAGRLRNYGYTF
TGTGCCTGGAAAGAGGCGGGGCGGCTTCGTAACTATGGCTACACCTTC
>NA|NA|TRBV11-3|TRBJ2-3
CASSLHRGIDTQYF
TGTGCCAGCAGCTTACATAGGGGGATTGATACGCAGTATTTT
>NA|NA|TRBV19|TRBJ1-1
CASSYQAGGTEAFF
TGTGCCAGTAGTTACCAGGCCGGGGGGACTGAAGCTTTCTTT
>NA|TRBD2|TRBV20-1|TRBJ2-3
CSASAAGANTDTQYF
TGCAGTGCTAGTGCGGCGGGAGCGAACACAGATACGCAGTATTTT
>NA|NA|TRBV7-8|TRBJ1-6
CASSLILGGNSPLHF
TGTGCCAGCAGCTTGATTCTCGGGGGAAATTCACCCCTCCACTTT
>NA|TRBD1|TRBV5-1|TRBJ1-1
CASSFYRTGGGGAFF
TGCGCCAGCAGCTTCTACCGGACAGGGGGCGGCGGAGCTTTCTTT
>NA|TRBD1|TRBV18|TRBJ1-1
CASSPRGGTANTEAFF
TGTGCCAGCTCACCACGAGGAGGGACAGCGAACACTGAAGCTTTCTTT
>NA|NA|TRBV9|TRBJ1-5
CASSLWGGNQPQHF
TGTGCCAGCAGCCTGTGGGGGGGCAATCAGCCCCAGCATTTT
>NA|TRBD1|TRBV19|TRBJ2-7
CASSIFAYGTGGIEQYF
TGTGCCAGTAGTATATTTGCGTACGGGACAGGTGGTATCGAGCAGTACTTC
>once|TRBD1|TRBV11-3|TRBJ1-1
CASSLWSGQHEAFF
TGTGCCAGCAGCTTATGGTCGGGACAGCATGAAGCTTTCTTT
>NA|TRBD2|TRBV30|TRBJ2-1
CAWSGGNYNEQFF
TGTGCCTGGAGCGGGGGGAACTACAATGAGCAGTTCTTC
>NA|TRBD1|TRBV7-2|TRBJ2-7
CASSLGQGVYEQYF
TGTGCCAGCAGCTTAGGACAGGGGGTCTACGAGCAGTACTTC
>NA|TRBD1|TRBV30|TRBJ1-2
CAWTRDRENYGYTF
TGTGCCTGGACCAGGGACAGGGAAAACTATGGCTACACCTTC
>NA|TRBD1|TRBV12-3/TRBV12-4|TRBJ1-2
CASKDRDNYGYTF
TGTGCCAGCAAGGACAGGGATAACTATGGCTACACCTTC
>NA|NA|TRBV7-9|TRBJ2-5
CASSLVSGVETQYF
TGTGCCAGCAGCTTAGTGTCAGGGGTGGAGACCCAGTACTTC
>NA|NA|TRBV6-5|TRBJ1-5
CASSTGNQPQHF
TGTGCCAGCAGTACTGGCAATCAGCCCCAGCATTTT
>NA|NA|TRBV11-1|TRBJ1-2
CASSLVMGEDYTF
TGTGCCAGCAGCTTAGTCATGGGGGAGGACTACACCTTC
>NA|TRBD2|TRBV29-1|TRBJ2-3
CSVAGLAGGSTDTQYF
TGCAGCGTCGCGGGACTAGCGGGGGGAAGCACAGATACGCAGTATTTT
>NA|NA|TRBV5-4|TRBJ2-5
CASSNPGQGVGETQYF
TGTGCCAGCAGCAACCCGGGACAAGGGGTTGGAGAGACCCAGTACTTC
>NA|NA|TRBV27|TRBJ2-3
CASSLRPTDTQYF
TGTGCCAGCAGTTTGAGGCCCACAGATACGCAGTATTTT
>NA|NA|TRBV7-9|TRBJ1-4
CASSSARGASEKLFF
TGTGCCAGCAGCTCAGCCCGGGGGGCGAGTGAAAAACTGTTTTTT
>NA|NA|TRBV9|TRBJ1-1
CASRPGTLNTEAFF
TGTGCCAGCAGACCAGGGACACTTAACACTGAAGCTTTCTTT
>few|TRBD1|TRBV5-4|TRBJ2-6
CASRDRGRTSGANVLTF
TGTGCCAGCAGGGACAGGGGGCGTACCTCTGGGGCCAACGTCCTGACTTTC
>NA|NA|TRBV25-1|TRBJ1-2
CASSGGYIPGYTF
TGTGCCAGCAGTGGCGGGTATATCCCTGGCTACACCTTC
>NA|NA|TRBV6-2/TRBV6-3|TRBJ2-7
CASSPRTVFYEQYF
TGTGCCAGCAGTCCGAGGACAGTGTTCTACGAGCAGTACTTC
>NA|NA|TRBV18|TRBJ2-2
CASSRTGPTNTGELFF
TGTGCCAGCTCACGAACAGGGCCTACGAACACCGGGGAGCTGTTTTTT
>many|NA|TRBV7-2|TRBJ2-1
CASSLGGTPNEQFF
TGTGCCAGCAGCCTAGGGGGGACTCCGAATGAGCAGTTCTTC
>NA|TRBD2|TRBV24-1|TRBJ2-1
CATQGLLNEQFF
TGTGCCACCCAGGGACTACTCAATGAGCAGTTCTTC
>NA|NA|TRBV5-1|TRBJ2-7
CASSLGLRYEQYF
TGCGCCAGCAGCTTAGGACTGCGCTACGAGCAGTACTTC
>NA|NA|TRBV4-1|TRBJ2-3
CASGHRGFEIGTQYF
TGCGCCAGCGGCCATAGGGGCTTTGAGATAGGTACGCAGTATTTT
>NA|TRBD2|TRBV7-9|TRBJ2-1
CASSLDSGGAGEQFF
TGTGCCAGCAGCTTAGACAGCGGGGGGGCCGGTGAGCAGTTCTTC
>NA|NA|TRBV18|TRBJ1-4
CASSPLPGTANEKLFF
TGTGCCAGCTCACCACTCCCGGGAACAGCTAATGAAAAACTGTTTTTT
>NA|NA|TRBV6-6|TRBJ2-1
CASSYSNRNEQFF
TGTGCCAGCAGTTACTCGAACAGGAATGAGCAGTTCTTC
>NA|TRBD2|TRBV5-5|TRBJ2-1
CASSLFRTSDHNEQFF
TGTGCCAGCAGCCTTTTCCGGACTAGCGACCACAATGAGCAGTTCTTC
>NA|NA|TRBV3-1/TRBV3-2|TRBJ1-5
CASSQEGGAGQPQHF
TGTGCCAGCAGCCAAGAAGGGGGGGCGGGTCAGCCCCAGCATTTT
>once|TRBD1|TRBV19|TRBJ1-1
CASSIRGRGPNTEAFF
TGTGCCAGTAGTATTCGAGGCAGGGGGCCGAACACTGAAGCTTTCTTT